This T cell receptor (beta chain) was sequenced in a study of cytomegalovirus exposure and HLA in healthy donors. The study, taken as a whole, reports: A later analysis showed that HLA-associated TCR beta chains had undergone more clonal expansion than equally common others. Information on immune exposure was restricted to one variable (CMV serostatus).

Comments on this clone: What it recognizes is unknown.

Germline CDR1 KGHSH, CDR2 LQKENI. The CDR3 is 16 residues long. V was trimmed by 4 bases and J by 0 bases, leaving 14 bases between them. Both 60 Vbeta primers and 13 Jbeta primers went into the PCR. Here immunoSEQ multiplex PCR was the method, and the copy in TCRdb shows in-frame clones only, minus some. Of about 130,000 clones listed, nearly 10% were seen once; the top ten hold roughly 1.9%. Source material: PBMCs. The genes are TRBV18 and TRBJ2-3, with D possibly matching TRBD2 (6 bases). The TCR was taken from a man aged 50 to 59 in good health and CMV-seronegative. The CDR3 DNA reads TGTGCCAGCTCACTCGACCCTAGCGCCAGCACAGATACGCAGTATTTT. It codes for CASSLDPSASTDTQYF.